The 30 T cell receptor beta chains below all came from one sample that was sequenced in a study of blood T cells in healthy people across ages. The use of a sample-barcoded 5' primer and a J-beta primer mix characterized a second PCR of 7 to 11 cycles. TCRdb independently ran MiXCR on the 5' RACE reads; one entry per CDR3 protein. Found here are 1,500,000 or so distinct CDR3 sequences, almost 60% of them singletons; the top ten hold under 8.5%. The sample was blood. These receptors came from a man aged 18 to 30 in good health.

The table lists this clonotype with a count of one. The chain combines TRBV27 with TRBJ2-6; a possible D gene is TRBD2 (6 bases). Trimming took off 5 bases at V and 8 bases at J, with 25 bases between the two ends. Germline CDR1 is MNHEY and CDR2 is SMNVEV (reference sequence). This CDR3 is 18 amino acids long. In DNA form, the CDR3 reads TGTGCCAGCAGTCCACTACTTATCGCGGGGATTACAACCAACGTCCTGACTTTC. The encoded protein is CASSPLLIAGITTNVLTF.

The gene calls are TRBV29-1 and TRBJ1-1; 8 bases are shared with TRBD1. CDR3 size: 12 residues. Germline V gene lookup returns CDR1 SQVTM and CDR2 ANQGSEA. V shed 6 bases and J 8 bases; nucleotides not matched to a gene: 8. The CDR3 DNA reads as TGCAGCGTAAGTCCAGGGGACAGGGAAGCTTTCTTT. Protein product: CSVSPGDREAFF.

The CDR3 DNA follows: TGTGCCAGCAGATCGGGACGGGGGCGAAACACCGGGGAGCTGTTTTTT. Its protein is CASRSGRGRNTGELFF. The gene calls are TRBV3-1 and TRBJ2-2, with D perhaps matching TRBD1 or TRBD2 (6 bases each). Germline V gene sequence: CDR1 LGHDT, CDR2 YNNKEL (reference sequence). Trimming removed 6 bases at V and 2 bases at J, with 16 bases between. This CDR3 is built from 16 residues.

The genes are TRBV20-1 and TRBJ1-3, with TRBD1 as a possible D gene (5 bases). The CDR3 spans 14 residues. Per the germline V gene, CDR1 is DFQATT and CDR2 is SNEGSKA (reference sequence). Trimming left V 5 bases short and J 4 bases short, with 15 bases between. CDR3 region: CSAPTGTPGNTIYF. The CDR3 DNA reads TGCAGTGCTCCGACCGGGACGCCCGGAAACACCATATATTTT.

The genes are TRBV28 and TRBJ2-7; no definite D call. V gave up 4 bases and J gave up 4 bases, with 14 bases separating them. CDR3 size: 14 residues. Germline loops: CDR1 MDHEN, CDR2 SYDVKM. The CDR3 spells CASSSLAGLYEQYF. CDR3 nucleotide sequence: TGTGCCAGCAGTTCTTTGGCAGGCTTGTACGAGCAGTACTTC.

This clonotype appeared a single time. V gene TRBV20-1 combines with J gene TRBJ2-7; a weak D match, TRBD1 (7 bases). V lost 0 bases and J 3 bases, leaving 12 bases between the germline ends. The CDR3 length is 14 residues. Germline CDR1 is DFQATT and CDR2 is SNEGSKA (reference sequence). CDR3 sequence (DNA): TGCAGTGCTAGAGATCACCAGGGGGGCTACGAGCAGTACTTC. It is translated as CSARDHQGGYEQYF.

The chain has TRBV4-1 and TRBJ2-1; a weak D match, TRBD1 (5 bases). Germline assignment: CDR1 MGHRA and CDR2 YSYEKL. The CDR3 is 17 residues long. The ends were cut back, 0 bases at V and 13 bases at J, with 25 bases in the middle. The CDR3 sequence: CASSQEPEQEGGETQFF. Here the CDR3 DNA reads TGCGCCAGCAGCCAAGAACCGGAACAGGAAGGTGGAGAGACCCAGTTCTTC.

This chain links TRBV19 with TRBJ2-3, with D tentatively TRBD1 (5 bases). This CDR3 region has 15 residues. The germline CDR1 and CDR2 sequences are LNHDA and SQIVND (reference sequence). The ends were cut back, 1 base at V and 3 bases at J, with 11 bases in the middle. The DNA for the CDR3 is TGTGCCAGTAGTATAGGGGTGACAGAAACAGATACGCAGTATTTT. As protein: CASSIGVTETDTQYF.

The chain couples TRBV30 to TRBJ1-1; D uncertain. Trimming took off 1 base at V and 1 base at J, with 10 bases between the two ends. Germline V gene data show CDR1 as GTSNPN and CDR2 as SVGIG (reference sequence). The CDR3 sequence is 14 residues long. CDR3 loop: CAWSGGRSNTEAFF. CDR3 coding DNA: TGTGCCTGGAGTGGAGGGAGGTCGAACACTGAAGCTTTCTTT.

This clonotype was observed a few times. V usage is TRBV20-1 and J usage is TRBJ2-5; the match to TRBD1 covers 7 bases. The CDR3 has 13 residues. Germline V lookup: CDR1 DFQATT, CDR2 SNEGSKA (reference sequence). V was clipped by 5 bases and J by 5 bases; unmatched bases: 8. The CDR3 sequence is CSAPTGPRETQYF. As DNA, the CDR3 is TGCAGTGCTCCGACAGGGCCCCGGGAGACCCAGTACTTC.

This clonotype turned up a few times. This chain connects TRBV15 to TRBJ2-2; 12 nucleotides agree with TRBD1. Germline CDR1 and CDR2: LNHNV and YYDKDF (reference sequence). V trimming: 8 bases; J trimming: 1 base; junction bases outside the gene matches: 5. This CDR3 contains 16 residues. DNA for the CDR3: TGTGCCACCCGGGACAGGGGGCTTAGGAACACCGGGGAGCTGTTTTTT. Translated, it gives CATRDRGLRNTGELFF.

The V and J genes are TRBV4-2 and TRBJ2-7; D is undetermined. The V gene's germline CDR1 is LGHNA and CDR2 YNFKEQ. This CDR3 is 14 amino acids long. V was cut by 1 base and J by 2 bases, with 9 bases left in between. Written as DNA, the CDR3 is TGTGCCAGCAGCCAAGTAGGCCAAGCCTACGAGCAGTACTTC. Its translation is CASSQVGQAYEQYF.

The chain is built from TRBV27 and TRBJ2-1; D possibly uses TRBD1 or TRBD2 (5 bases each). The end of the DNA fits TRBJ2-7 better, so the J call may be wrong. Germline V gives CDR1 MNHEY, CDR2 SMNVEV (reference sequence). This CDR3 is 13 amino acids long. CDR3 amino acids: CASRPGPLYEQYF. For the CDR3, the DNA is TGTGCCAGCCGCCCGGGGCCACTATACGAGCAGTACTTC.

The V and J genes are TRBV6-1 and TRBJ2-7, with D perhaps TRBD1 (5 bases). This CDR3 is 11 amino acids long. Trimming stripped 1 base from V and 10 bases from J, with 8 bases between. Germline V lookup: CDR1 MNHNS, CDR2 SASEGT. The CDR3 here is CASSEDRPQYF. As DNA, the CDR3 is TGTGCCAGCAGTGAAGACAGGCCCCAGTACTTC.

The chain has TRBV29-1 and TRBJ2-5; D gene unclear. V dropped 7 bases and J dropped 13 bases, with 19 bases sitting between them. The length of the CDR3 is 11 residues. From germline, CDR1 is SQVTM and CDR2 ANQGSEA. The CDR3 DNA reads TGCAGCGCACGAACGGCGTTTGACCGGTACTTC. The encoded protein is CSARTAFDRYF.

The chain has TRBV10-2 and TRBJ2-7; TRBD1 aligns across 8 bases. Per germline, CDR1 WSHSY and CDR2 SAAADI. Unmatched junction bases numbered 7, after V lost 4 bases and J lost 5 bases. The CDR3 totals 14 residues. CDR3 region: CASSAGGEFHEQYF. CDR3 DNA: TGCGCCAGCAGTGCAGGGGGCGAGTTTCACGAGCAGTACTTC.

The CDR3 region has the DNA TGTGCCAGCAGCGTTTCCAGGACCGGCGGCTACACCTTC. It codes for CASSVSRTGGYTF. The chain combines TRBV6-5 with TRBJ1-2; D is unclear. Germline CDR1 and CDR2: MNHEY and SVGAGI. Trimming stripped 6 bases from V and 8 bases from J, with 16 bases between. The CDR3 sequence is 13 residues long.

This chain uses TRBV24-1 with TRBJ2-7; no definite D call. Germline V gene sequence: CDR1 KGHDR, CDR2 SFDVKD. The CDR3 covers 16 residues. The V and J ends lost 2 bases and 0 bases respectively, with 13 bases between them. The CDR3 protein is CATSDYGRINSYEQYF. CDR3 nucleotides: TGTGCCACCAGTGATTATGGACGGATTAACTCCTACGAGCAGTACTTC.

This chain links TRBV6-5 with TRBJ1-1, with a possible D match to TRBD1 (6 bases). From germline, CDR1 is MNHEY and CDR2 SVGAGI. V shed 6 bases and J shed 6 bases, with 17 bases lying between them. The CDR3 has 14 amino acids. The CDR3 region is CASSLRGHSPEAFF. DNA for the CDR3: TGTGCCAGCAGCCTGAGGGGACACTCACCTGAAGCTTTCTTT.

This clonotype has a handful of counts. In DNA, the CDR3 is TGTGCCACCAGGGACGGAGTAAGGGACTACGAGCAGTACTTC. Its translation is CATRDGVRDYEQYF. V gene TRBV7-9 combines with J gene TRBJ2-7; D may correspond to TRBD1 or TRBD2 (5 bases each). CDR1 and CDR2 (germline): SEHNR, FQNEAQ (reference sequence). V lost 10 bases and J lost 3, with 19 bases in between. The CDR3 has 14 amino acids.

The CDR3 DNA is TGTGCCAGCAGGCATTTCTGGCCCGGACTAGCACCCACAGATACGCAGTATTTT. This encodes CASRHFWPGLAPTDTQYF. V and J are TRBV7-9 and TRBJ2-3; 8 positions agree with TRBD2. Looked up from germline, CDR1 is SEHNR and CDR2 is FQNEAQ (reference sequence). The CDR3 is 18 residues long. Trimming cost V 6 bases and J 2 bases; bases outside gene matches: 16. Complete variable domain (other parts from reference TRBV7-9 and TRBJ2-3): DTGVSQNPRHKITKRGQNVTFRCDPISEHNRLYWYRQTLGQGPEFLTYFQNEAQLEKSRLLSDRFSAERPKGSFSTLEIQRTEQGDSAMYLCASRHFWPGLAPTDTQYFGPGTRLTVL.

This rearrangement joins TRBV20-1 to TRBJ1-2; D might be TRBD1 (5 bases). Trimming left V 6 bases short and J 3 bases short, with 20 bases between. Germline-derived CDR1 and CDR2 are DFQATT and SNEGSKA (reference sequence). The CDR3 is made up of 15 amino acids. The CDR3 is CSAPNGGILDYGYTF. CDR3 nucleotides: TGCAGTGCCCCCAACGGGGGAATATTGGACTATGGCTACACCTTC.

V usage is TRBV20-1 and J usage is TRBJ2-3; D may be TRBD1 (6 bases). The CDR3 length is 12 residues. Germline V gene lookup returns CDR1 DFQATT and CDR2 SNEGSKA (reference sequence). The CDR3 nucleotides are TGCAGCCATCTAAGGGGGACAGATACGCAGTATTTT. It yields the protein CSHLRGTDTQYF.

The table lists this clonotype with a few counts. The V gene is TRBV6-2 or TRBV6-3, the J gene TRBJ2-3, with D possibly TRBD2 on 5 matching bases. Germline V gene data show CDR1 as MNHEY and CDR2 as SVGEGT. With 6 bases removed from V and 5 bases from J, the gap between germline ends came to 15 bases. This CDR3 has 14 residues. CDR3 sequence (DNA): TGTGCCAGCAGCAGCGGTTTGTTACAAGATACGCAGTATTTT. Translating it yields CASSSGLLQDTQYF.

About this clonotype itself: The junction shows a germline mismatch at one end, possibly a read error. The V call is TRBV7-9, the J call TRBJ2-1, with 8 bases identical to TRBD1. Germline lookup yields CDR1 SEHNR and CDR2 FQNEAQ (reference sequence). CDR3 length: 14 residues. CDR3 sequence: CASSLAQGDNGQFF. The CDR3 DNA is TGTGCCAGCAGCTTAGCACAGGGGGACAATGGGCAGTTCTTC.

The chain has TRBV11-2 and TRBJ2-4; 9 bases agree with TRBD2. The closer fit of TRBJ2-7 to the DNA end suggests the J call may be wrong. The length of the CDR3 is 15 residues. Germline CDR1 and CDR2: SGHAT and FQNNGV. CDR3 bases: TGTGCCAGCAGCCCAATTAGCGGGAGAATCTACGAGCAGTACTTC. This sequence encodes CASSPISGRIYEQYF.

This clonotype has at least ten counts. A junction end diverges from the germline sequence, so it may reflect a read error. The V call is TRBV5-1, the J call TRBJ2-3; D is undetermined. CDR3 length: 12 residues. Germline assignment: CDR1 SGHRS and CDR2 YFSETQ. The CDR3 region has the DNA TGTGCCAGCAGTTTGGTCACAGATACGCAGTATTTT. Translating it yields CASSLVTDTQYF.

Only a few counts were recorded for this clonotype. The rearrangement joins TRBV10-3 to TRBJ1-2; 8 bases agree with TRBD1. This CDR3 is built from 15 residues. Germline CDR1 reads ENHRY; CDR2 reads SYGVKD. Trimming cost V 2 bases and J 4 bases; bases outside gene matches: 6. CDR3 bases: TGTGCCATCAGTGAGAGTGGACAGGGACGCTATGGCTACACCTTC. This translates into CAISESGQGRYGYTF.

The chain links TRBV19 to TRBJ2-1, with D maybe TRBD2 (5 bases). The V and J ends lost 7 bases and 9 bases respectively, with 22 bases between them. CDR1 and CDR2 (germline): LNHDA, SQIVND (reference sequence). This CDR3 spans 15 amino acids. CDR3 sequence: CASTQQRASGTEQFF. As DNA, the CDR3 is TGTGCCAGTACCCAACAACGGGCCAGCGGCACTGAGCAGTTCTTC.

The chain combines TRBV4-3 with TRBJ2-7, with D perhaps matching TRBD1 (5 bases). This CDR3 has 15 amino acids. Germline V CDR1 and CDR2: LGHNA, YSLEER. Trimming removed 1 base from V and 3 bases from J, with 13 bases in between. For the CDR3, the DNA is TGCGCCAGCAGCCAAGCGCAAGACAGTTTCTACGAGCAGTACTTC. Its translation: CASSQAQDSFYEQYF.